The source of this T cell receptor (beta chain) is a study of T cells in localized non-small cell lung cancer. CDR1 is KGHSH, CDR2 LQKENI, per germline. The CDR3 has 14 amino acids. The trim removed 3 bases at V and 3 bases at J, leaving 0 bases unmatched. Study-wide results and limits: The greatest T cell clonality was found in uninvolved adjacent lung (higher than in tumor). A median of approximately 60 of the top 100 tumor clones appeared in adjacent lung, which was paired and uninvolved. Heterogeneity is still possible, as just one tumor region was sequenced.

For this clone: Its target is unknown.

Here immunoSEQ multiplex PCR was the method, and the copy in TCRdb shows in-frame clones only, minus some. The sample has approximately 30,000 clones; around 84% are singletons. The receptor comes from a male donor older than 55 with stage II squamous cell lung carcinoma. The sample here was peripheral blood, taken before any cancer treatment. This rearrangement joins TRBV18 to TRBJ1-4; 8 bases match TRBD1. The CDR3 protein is CASSPTGANEKLFF. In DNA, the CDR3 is TGTGCCAGCTCACCGACAGGGGCTAATGAAAAACTGTTTTTT.